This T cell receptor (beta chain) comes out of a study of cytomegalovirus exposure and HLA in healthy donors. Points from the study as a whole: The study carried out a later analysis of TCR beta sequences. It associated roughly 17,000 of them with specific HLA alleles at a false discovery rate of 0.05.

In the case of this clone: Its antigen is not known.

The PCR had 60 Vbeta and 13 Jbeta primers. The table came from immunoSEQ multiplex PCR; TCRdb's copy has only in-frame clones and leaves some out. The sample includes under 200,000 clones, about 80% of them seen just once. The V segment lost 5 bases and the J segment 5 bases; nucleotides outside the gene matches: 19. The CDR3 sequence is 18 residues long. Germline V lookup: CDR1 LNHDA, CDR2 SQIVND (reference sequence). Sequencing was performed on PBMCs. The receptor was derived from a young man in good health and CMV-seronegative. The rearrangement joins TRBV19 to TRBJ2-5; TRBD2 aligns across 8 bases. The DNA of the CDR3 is TGTGCCAGTAGTCCCGCGTACTGGCGGGAGGTGCCCGGGGAGACCCAGTACTTC. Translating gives CASSPAYWREVPGETQYF.